This TCR beta chain was identified during a study of blood T cell repertoires in COVID-19. Original methodology: Researchers report that nucleated cell counts were estimated from reference gene primer amplification. Here immunoSEQ multiplex PCR was the method, and the copy in TCRdb shows in-frame clones only, minus some. That table furnishes V, J and clone size, whereas the DNA furnished D and trimming. The sample lists some 150,000 clones, about nine tenths seen once, with about two fifths in the top ten. There are a few counts of this clone. V was pared by 4 bases and J by 3 bases, with 17 bases between. Looked up from germline, CDR1 is SGHKS and CDR2 is YYEKEE (reference sequence). The CDR3 runs 16 residues.

The source of this sequence is a man aged 45-60 years who had recovered from COVID-19. Input material: peripheral blood. The chain carries TRBV5-5 and TRBJ2-1, with D maybe TRBD1 (5 bases). The CDR3 sequence: CASSRTGSLFYNEQFF. CDR3 sequence (DNA): TGTGCCAGCAGCCGAACAGGATCTCTTTTCTACAATGAGCAGTTCTTC. The entire variable domain, with the rest obtained from reference TRBV5-5 and TRBJ2-1, is as follows: DAGVTQSPTHLIKTRGQQVTLRCSPISGHKSVSWYQQVLGQGPQFIFQYYEKEERGRGNFPDRFSARQFPNYSSELNVNALLLGDSALYLCASSRTGSLFYNEQFFGPGTRLTVL.